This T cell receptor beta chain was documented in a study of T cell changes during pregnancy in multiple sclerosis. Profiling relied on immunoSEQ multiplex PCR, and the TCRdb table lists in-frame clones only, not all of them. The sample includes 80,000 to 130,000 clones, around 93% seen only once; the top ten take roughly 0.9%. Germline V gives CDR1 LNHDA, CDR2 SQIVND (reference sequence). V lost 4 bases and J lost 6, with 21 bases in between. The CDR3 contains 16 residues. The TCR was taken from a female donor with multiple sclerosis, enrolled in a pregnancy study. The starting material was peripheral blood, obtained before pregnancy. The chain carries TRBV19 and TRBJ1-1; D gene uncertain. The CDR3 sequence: CASSSLRSDGWAEAFF. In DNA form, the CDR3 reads TGTGCCAGTAGTAGCCTTCGATCTGACGGGTGGGCTGAAGCTTTCTTT.